The rows below give T cell receptor beta chains drawn from one sample of a study of T cells in Graves' hyperthyroidism and ophthalmopathy. TCRdb processed the multiplex PCR reads anew with MiXCR; each CDR3 protein has one entry. The sample records more than 300,000 distinct CDR3 sequences, 15% to 20% being singletons. Sequencing was done on a sample of blood. The receptors shown here come from a woman in her 30s with Graves' hyperthyroidism that later progressed to Graves' ophthalmopathy. Each CDR3 is given with its conserved first and last residue. The order of the fields is CDR3 length, J gene, V gene, D gene, clone size, CDR3 DNA, CDR3 protein. The D gene is left open where the match is weak. Expanded clones get a size class; other rows say once, few or many, or leave the size out.

>17|TRBJ1-2|TRBV10-3|TRBD1|many
TGTGCCATCAGTGAGTCGGCGTCGCAGGGGGATCGCTATGGCTACACCTTC
CAISESASQGDRYGYTF
>18|TRBJ2-5|TRBV2|TRBD1|many
TGTGCCAGCAGTGATCCCCCCGGTTTGGACAGGGATGTGGAGACCCAGTACTTC
CASSDPPGLDRDVETQYF
>16|TRBJ2-5|TRBV20-1|TRBD2|many
TGCAGTGCTAGTTGGGAGGGGCTAGCGGGACAAGAGACCCAGTACTTC
CSASWEGLAGQETQYF
>13|TRBJ2-7|TRBV30|NA|NA
TGTGCCTGGAGTGTACTTCAGTTGGGCGAGCAGTGCTTC
CAWSVLQLGEQCF
>15|TRBJ2-3|TRBV6-2/TRBV6-3|TRBD2|NA
TGTGCCAGCAGTTTTAGCGGGGGGTTCGGAGATACGCAGTATTTT
CASSFSGGFGDTQYF
>13|TRBJ2-7|TRBV6-1|NA|few
TGTGCCAGCAGTGCCATCAGGGGAGGCGAGCAGTACTTC
CASSAIRGGEQYF
>17|TRBJ2-7|TRBV4-1|TRBD1|few
TGCGCCAGCAGCCCCTTCCCGGGACAGGGGGCGAAGAACGAGCAGTACTTC
CASSPFPGQGAKNEQYF
>13|TRBJ1-2|TRBV30|NA|many
TGTGCCTGGAGTGTTCACAGAAACTATGGCTACACCTTC
CAWSVHRNYGYTF
>18|TRBJ2-5|TRBV5-1|TRBD2|many
TGCGCCAGCAGCTTGTCCCGGACTAGCGGCTACGGCCAAGAGACCCAGTACTTC
CASSLSRTSGYGQETQYF
>17|TRBJ2-6|TRBV28|NA|few
TGTGCCAGCAGTTCGGCAGGGGCCCCCCCTGGGGCCAACGTCCTGACTTTC
CASSSAGAPPGANVLTF
>15|TRBJ2-1|TRBV11-3|TRBD2|many
TGTGCCAGCAGCTTCACGGGGGGGCCCTACAATGAGCAGTTCTTC
CASSFTGGPYNEQFF
>14|TRBJ2-7|TRBV14|NA|many
TGTGCCAGCAGCCAAGGGTTAGCTTCCCACGAGCAGTACTTC
CASSQGLASHEQYF
>16|TRBJ1-1|TRBV6-2/TRBV6-3|TRBD1|few
TGTGCCAGCAGTTATGTAACAGGGGACATGAACACTGAAGCTTTCTTT
CASSYVTGDMNTEAFF
>12|TRBJ2-3|TRBV30|NA|NA
TGTGCCCGGGGCGACGCGGCAGATACGCAGTATTTT
CARGDAADTQYF
>16|TRBJ2-7|TRBV11-2|TRBD2|many
TGTGCCAGCAGCAGGTGGGGACTAGCGGCGTCCTACGAGCAGTACTTC
CASSRWGLAASYEQYF
>17|TRBJ1-6|TRBV27|TRBD1|many
TGTGCCAGCAGTTTAAAACAGGGGGGGGCCTATAATTCACCCCTCCACTTT
CASSLKQGGAYNSPLHF
>16|TRBJ2-1|TRBV6-4|NA|NA
TGTGCCAGCAGTTACACGACGGTGGGAGAGGGGAATGAGCAGTTCTTC
CASSYTTVGEGNEQFF
>13|TRBJ2-2|TRBV6-2/TRBV6-3|TRBD2|once
TGTGCCAGTGGGAGGGGACTCACCGGGGAGCTGTTTTTT
CASGRGLTGELFF
>14|TRBJ1-1|TRBV6-1|NA|many
TGTGCCAGCAGTATAAACATATGGAGCCCTGAAGCTTTCTTT
CASSINIWSPEAFF
>23|TRBJ2-3|TRBV12-3/TRBV12-4|NA|many
TGTGCCAGCAGCTTTCCACGAGGGGAACTACCAAACACATCCCCTTCTAGCACAGATACGCAGTATTTT
CASSFPRGELPNTSPSSTDTQYF
>12|TRBJ1-1|TRBV6-1|NA|many
TGTGCCAGCAGTCACGGGCACACTGAAGCTTTCTTT
CASSHGHTEAFF
>13|TRBJ1-1|TRBV5-1|NA|NA
TGCGCCAGCAGCTTGCCAGCCGAGTCTGAAGCTTTCTTT
CASSLPAESEAFF
>14|TRBJ2-7|TRBV11-1|NA|many
TGTGCCAGCAGCTTGGGTCCAGATGCCTACGAGCAGTACTTC
CASSLGPDAYEQYF
>14|TRBJ2-7|TRBV6-1|NA|many
TGTGCCAGCAGCGGACACCGGAACGCGGGCGAGCAGTACTTC
CASSGHRNAGEQYF
>13|TRBJ1-1|TRBV19|NA|many
TGTGCCAGTAGTATAGCGGGGGCTAATGAAGCTTTCTTT
CASSIAGANEAFF
>24|TRBJ1-1|TRBV2|NA|NA
NA
CASSGDSALYLCASSLATGTEAFF
>15|TRBJ2-7|TRBV6-5|NA|many
TGTGCCAGCAGTTTAAGTGACCGAGCGTCCTACGAGCAGTACTTC
CASSLSDRASYEQYF
>17|TRBJ2-3|TRBV5-6|NA|few
TGTGCCAGCAGCTTATCCGAGGGGGATCGTGGCACAGATACGCAGTATTTT
CASSLSEGDRGTDTQYF
>15|TRBJ2-2|TRBV7-9|NA|many
TGTGCCAGCAGCTTAGCGTTCCCTGCTACCGGGGAGCTGTTTTTT
CASSLAFPATGELFF
>17|TRBJ1-2|TRBV2|TRBD1|many
TGTGCCAGCAGTGATCCCCGGACAGGGCACTTAGACTATGGCTACACCTTC
CASSDPRTGHLDYGYTF
>18|TRBJ2-7|TRBV28|TRBD1|many
TGTGCCAGCAGTTCGCCGCGGGGACAGGGAGGTTCCTTCTACGAGCAGTACTTC
CASSSPRGQGGSFYEQYF
>12|TRBJ1-1|TRBV6-2/TRBV6-3|NA|few
TGTGCCAGCAGTTACGTGAACACTGAAGCTTTCTTT
CASSYVNTEAFF
>17|TRBJ1-2|TRBV5-6|TRBD1|NA
TGTGCCAGCAGCTCGCCACGACAGGGCTTCACTTCCTATGGCTACACCTTC
CASSSPRQGFTSYGYTF